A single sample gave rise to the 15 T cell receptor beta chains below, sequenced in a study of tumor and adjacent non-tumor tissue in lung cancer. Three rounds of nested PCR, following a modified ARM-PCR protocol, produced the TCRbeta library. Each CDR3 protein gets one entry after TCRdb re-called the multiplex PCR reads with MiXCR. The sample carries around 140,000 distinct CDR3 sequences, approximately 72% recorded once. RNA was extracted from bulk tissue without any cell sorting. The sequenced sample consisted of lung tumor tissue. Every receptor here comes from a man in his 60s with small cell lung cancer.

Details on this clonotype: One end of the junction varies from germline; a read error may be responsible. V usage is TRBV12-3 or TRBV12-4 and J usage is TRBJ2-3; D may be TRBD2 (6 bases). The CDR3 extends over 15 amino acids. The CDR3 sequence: CASTTVTSLTDTHYF. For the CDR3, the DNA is TGTGCCAGCACCACGGTAACTAGCTTGACAGATACGCACTATTTT.

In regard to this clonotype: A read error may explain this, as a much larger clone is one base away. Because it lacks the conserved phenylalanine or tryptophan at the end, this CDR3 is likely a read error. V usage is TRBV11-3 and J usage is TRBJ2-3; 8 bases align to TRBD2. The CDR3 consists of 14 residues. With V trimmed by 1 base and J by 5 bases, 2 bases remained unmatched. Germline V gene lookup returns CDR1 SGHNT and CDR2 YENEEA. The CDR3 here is CASSLAGGGDTQYS. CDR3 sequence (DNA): TGTGCCAGCAGCTTAGCGGGAGGGGGAGATACGCAGTATTCT.

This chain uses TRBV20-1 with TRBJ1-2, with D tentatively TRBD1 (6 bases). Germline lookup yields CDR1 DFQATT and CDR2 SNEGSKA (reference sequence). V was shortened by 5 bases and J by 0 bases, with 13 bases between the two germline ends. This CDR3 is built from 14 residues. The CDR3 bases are TGCAGTGCTGCGAACAGGGCATCTAACTATGGCTACACCTTC. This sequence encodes CSAANRASNYGYTF.

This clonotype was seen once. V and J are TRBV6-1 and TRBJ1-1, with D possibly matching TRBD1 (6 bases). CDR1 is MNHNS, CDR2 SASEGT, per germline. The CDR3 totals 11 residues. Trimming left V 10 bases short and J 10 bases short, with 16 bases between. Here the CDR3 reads CANSGGGVAFF. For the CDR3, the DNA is TGTGCCAATAGTGGGGGGGGCGTAGCTTTCTTT.

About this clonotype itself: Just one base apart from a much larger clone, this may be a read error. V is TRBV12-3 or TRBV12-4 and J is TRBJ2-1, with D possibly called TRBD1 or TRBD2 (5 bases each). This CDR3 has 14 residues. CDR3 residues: CASSWLGETDEHFF. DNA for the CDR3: TGTGCCAGCAGTTGGTTGGGGGAGACGGATGAGCATTTCTTC.

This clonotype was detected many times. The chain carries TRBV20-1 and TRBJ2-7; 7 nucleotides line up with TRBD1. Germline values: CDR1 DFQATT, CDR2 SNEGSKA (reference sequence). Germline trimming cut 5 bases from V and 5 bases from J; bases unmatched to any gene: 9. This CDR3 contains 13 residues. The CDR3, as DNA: TGCAGTGCTGAATCCGACAGGGCGGACGAGCAGTACTTC. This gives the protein CSAESDRADEQYF.

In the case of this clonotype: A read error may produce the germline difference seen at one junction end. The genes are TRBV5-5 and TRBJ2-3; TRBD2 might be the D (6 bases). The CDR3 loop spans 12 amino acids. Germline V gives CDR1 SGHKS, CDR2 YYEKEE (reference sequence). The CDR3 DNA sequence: TGTGTCAGCAGCTTTCCGGGGGATACGCAATATTTT. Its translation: CVSSFPGDTQYF.

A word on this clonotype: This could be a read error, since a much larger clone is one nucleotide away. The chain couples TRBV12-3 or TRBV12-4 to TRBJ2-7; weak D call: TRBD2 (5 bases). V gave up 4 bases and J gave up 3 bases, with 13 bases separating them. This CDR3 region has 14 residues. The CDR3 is CASSSRGSSYEQYF. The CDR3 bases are TGTGCCAGCAGTTCTAGAGGGAGCAGCTACGAGCAGTACTTC.

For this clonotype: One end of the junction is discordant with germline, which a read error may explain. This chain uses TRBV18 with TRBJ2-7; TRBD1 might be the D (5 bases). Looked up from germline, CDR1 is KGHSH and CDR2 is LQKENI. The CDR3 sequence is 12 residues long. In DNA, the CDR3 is TGTGCCAGCACACCAACAGGCTTCGAGCAGTACTTC. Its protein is CASTPTGFEQYF.

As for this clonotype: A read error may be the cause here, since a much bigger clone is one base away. For the CDR3, the DNA is TGTGCCAGCACCCCCAGGACGTCTGTGGGGTACAATGACCAGTTCTTC. This sequence encodes CASTPRTSVGYNDQFF. The chain employs TRBV6-5 and TRBJ2-1; D is uncertain. The CDR3 runs 16 residues. The V gene's germline CDR1 is MNHEY and CDR2 SVGAGI.

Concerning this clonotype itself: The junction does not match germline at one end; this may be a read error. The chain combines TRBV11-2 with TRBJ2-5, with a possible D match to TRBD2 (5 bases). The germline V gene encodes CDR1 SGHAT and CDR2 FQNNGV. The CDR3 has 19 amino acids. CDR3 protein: CANSLDVSRAVESKETQYF. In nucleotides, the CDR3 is TGTGCCAACAGCTTAGATGTCTCGCGGGCAGTGGAGAGCAAAGAGACCCAGTACTTC.

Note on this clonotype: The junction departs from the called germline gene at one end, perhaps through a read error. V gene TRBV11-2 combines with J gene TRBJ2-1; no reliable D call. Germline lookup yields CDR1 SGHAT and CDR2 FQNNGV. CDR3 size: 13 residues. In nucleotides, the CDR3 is TGTGCCAGCATCTTAGGGCGGCTTGGGGTGAAGTTCTTC. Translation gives CASILGRLGVKFF.

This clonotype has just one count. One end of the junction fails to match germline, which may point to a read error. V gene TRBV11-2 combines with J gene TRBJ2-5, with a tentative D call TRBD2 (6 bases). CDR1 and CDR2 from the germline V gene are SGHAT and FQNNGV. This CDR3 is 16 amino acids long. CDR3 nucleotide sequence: TGTGCCAGCAGCTTAGGACGCTACTTGGGGGGTGAGATCCAGTACTTC. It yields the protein CASSLGRYLGGEIQYF.

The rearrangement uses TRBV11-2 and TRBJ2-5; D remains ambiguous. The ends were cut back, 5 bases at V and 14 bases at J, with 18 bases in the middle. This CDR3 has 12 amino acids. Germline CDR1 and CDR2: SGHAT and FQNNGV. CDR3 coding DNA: TGTGCCAGCAGCGTAGCAAGGACCCAAGAATACTTC. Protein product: CASSVARTQEYF. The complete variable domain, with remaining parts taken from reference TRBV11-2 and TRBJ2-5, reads EAGVAQSPRYKIIEKRQSVAFWCNPISGHATLYWYQQILGQGPKLLIQFQNNGVVDDSQLPKDRFSAERLKGVDSTLKIQPAKLEDSAVYLCASSVARTQEYFGPGTRLLVL.

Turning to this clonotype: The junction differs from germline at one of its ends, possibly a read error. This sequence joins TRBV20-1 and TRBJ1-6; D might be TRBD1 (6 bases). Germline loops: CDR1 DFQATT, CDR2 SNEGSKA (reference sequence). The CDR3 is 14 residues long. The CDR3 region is CSARVAGANSPFHF. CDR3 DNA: TGCAGTGCTAGGGTTGCAGGGGCGAATTCACCCTTCCACTTT.